This TCR beta chain derives from a study of T cell responses to AZD1222 COVID-19 vaccine. Study-level results: Clonal diversity may have been underestimated in mostly white British donors. Repertoires were obtained solely post-peak T cell response. With two AZD1222 doses given, Spike-specific TCR breadth and depth both rose. Just a handful of AZD1222 recipients tested seropositive at baseline.

TCRdb keeps only in-frame clones here, not all; method: immunoSEQ multiplex PCR. The sample gives 200,000 to 250,000 clones, roughly 91% of which show up once; around 1% is in the top ten. Per germline, CDR1 MGHRA and CDR2 YSYEKL. The V and J ends lost 0 bases and 3 bases respectively, with 17 bases between them. The CDR3 runs to 18 residues. A word on this clone: The antigen remains undetermined.

This chain links TRBV4-1 with TRBJ1-4; D is uncertain. The sequencing used peripheral blood, collected on day 0 of MenACWY control vaccination. This sequence originates from an adult in good health. As DNA, the CDR3 is TGCGCCAGCAGCCAAGATTCCTTGGTTATGGCAGCTAATGAAAAACTGTTTTTT. Amino acids: CASSQDSLVMAANEKLFF.